This paragraph reports one T cell receptor (beta chain). Its antigen is still unknown. These data come from a study of post-analysis software for immune sequencing data. Study background: Secondary progressive, relapsing-remitting and progressive-relapsing multiple sclerosis were among the included disease courses.

Study results and caveats: The study found TRBV5-6, TRBV5-1 and TRBV20-1 among a handful of TRBV segments more frequent in patients than controls.

The library was made from cDNA and included unique molecular identifiers. TCRdb analysed the PCR reads with MiXCR anew, one entry per CDR3 protein. This sample has about 810,000 distinct CDR3 sequences, with under 70% found just once. Germline assignment: CDR1 MNHNY and CDR2 SVGAGI (reference sequence). The CDR3 length is 14 residues. The sequence was obtained from a girl between 10 and 17 years old with multiple sclerosis. Sequenced input: blood. The V gene is TRBV6-6, the J gene TRBJ2-5, with TRBD2 as a possible D gene (6 bases). The J call is uncertain, as TRBJ2-7 better fits the DNA end. CDR3 sequence (DNA): TGTGCCAGCAGTTGGCGGGACTCAAACTACGAGCAGTACTTC. Its translation is CASSWRDSNYEQYF.